This TCR beta chain was recovered during a study of blood T cell repertoires in COVID-19 (dated by TCRdb to between 2020 and 2021). In the study overall: Collaborator samples came from the United States, Italy and Spain and covered acute and convalescent phases of COVID-19. Where available, HLA class I and class II types were obtained from metadata supplied by the sample provider rather than from assay-based typing. The sample metadata nearly always contained a de-identified subject ID, COVID-19 status, age in years and sex. The repertoires were released in a freely available public database intended as a resource for research on the immune response to SARS-CoV-2. Deeply sampled blood TCRbeta repertoires from subjects exposed to, actively infected with, or recovered from COVID-19 were included in the dataset. The material from the prospective study consisted of cDNA or gDNA derived from T cells, B-cell-depleted T cells, or PBMCs. The samples were drawn from two sources: the first 160 participants of the ongoing ImmuneRACE study, and 1,000 to 1,500 subjects contributed by 6 global collaborators.

TCRbeta CDR3 regions were amplified from genomic DNA using the immunoSEQ Assay, a bias-controlled multiplex PCR. In the authors' own workflow: The number of nucleated cells in each sample was estimated from the amplification of reference gene primers within the assay. Sequence reads were collapsed and filtered to measure the absolute abundance of every unique TCRbeta CDR3 rearrangement. For each sample, productive Simpson clonality was calculated as the square root of Simpson's diversity index over productive rearrangements. Drawn from immuneACCESS, this table holds only the in-frame rearrangements with V and J called that TCRdb kept. Clones are partly lost; checked studies trace under half to an unresolved V gene and leave the rest unexplained. V, J and clone size reflect that table, while D and trimming were determined from the DNA. The sample yields 200,000 or so clones; 85% were counted once. The ten largest make up about 0.95% of the sample.

The junction shows trimming of 0 bases on V and 8 bases on J, plus 8 bases between the germline ends. From the cysteine through the phenylalanine, the CDR3 covers 12 amino acids. Only the CDR3 DNA is retained, 36 bases long and in frame from the first base. Study-wide findings and limitations: Clinical and demographic metadata were provided uncurated, with the amount varying by source and participant.

On this clone itself: Its recognized antigen is unknown. The record has no base qualities; no much larger clone is one base away.

One collaborating source in Seattle enrolled patients while the patients were actively infected and followed the patients over time throughout the course of disease. Each collaborating institution followed its own protocols to collect whole blood in K2EDTA tubes. For TCRbeta analysis, collaborators shipped samples in one of three forms: frozen whole blood, isolated PBMCs, or DNA extracted from either of those sample types. The chain is assembled from TRBV12-3 or TRBV12-4 and TRBJ2-7; the D gene lacks a confident call. This TCR came from a man in his 60s with COVID-19, enrolled during active disease. The sample was peripheral blood. The DNA is TGTGCCAGCAGTTTAGCGGCTGGTAAGCAGTACTTC. This sequence encodes CASSLAAGKQYF.